The 14 T cell receptor beta chains reported below all come from one sample, sequenced in a study of blood T cell repertoires in COVID-19. Produced via immunoSEQ multiplex PCR; TCRdb's table is partial and in-frame only. The sample records around 150,000 clones, about 90% being singletons. The sample consisted of peripheral blood. These receptor sequences come from a man aged 30 to 45 with COVID-19, enrolled during active disease.

This sequence joins TRBV18 and TRBJ2-7; D remains ambiguous. Germline CDR1 reads KGHSH; CDR2 reads LQKENI. There are 16 residues in the CDR3. V dropped 1 base and J dropped 2 bases, with 15 bases sitting between them. DNA of the CDR3: TGTGCCAGCTCACCACGGTTACAGCCAGATACCTACGAGCAGTACTTC. This codes for CASSPRLQPDTYEQYF.

Notes on this clone: Mismatch with germline at one junction end may stem from a read error. V gene TRBV7-9 combines with J gene TRBJ1-1; D is undetermined. The CDR3 sequence is 14 residues long. CDR1 and CDR2 from the germline V gene are SEHNR and FQNEAQ (reference sequence). For the CDR3, the DNA is TGTGCCAGCAGCGTAGCGGCCAGGAACACTGAAGCTTTCTTT. Translated: CASSVAARNTEAFF.

The chain carries TRBV19 and TRBJ1-5, with 9 bases fitting TRBD1. The germline gives CDR1 LNHDA, CDR2 SQIVND (reference sequence). V lost 5 bases and J lost 4; bases outside the gene matches: 9. This CDR3 region has 16 residues. The CDR3 here is CASSRRGQGRNQPQHF. The CDR3 DNA sequence: TGTGCCAGTAGTCGTCGAGGACAGGGGAGAAATCAGCCCCAGCATTTT.

The chain combines TRBV27 with TRBJ2-3; 12 nucleotides line up with TRBD2. CDR3 length equals 14 residues. V lost 7 bases, J lost 3 bases, and 2 bases stayed unmatched. Germline CDR1 is MNHEY and CDR2 is SMNVEV (reference sequence). CDR3 coding DNA: TGTGCCAGCACCCTAGCGGGAGGGACAGATACGCAGTATTTT. Translating gives CASTLAGGTDTQYF.

The chain employs TRBV12-3 or TRBV12-4 and TRBJ1-1; D may be TRBD1 (5 bases). The CDR3 is 13 amino acids. With 3 bases removed from V and 5 bases from J, the gap between germline ends came to 10 bases. DNA for the CDR3: TGTGCCAGCAGTTTTAGCGGGGGGACTGAAGCTTTCTTT. Its protein product is CASSFSGGTEAFF.

This chain connects TRBV30 to TRBJ2-5; TRBD2 aligns across 7 bases. The V gene's germline CDR1 is GTSNPN and CDR2 SVGIG (reference sequence). The CDR3 loop spans 13 amino acids. Unmatched junction bases numbered 3, after V lost 2 bases and J lost 3 bases. CDR3 nucleotide sequence: TGTGCCTGGAGTACCAGCGGGAAAGAGACCCAGTACTTC. Its protein is CAWSTSGKETQYF.

The chain has TRBV6-1 and TRBJ1-1; unclear D gene. Germline V gene lookup returns CDR1 MNHNS and CDR2 SASEGT. V lost 3 bases to trimming and J lost 4 bases, with 12 bases between them. The CDR3 has 14 residues. CDR3 loop: CASSERSGITEAFF. CDR3 nucleotide sequence: TGTGCCAGCAGTGAGCGGTCGGGGATCACTGAAGCTTTCTTT.

The rearrangement links TRBV6-6 to TRBJ1-1, with D perhaps matching TRBD1 (6 bases). CDR1 and CDR2 (germline): MNHNY, SVGAGI (reference sequence). V lost 6 bases and J lost 0, with 11 bases in between. This CDR3 contains 14 residues. DNA of the CDR3: TGTGCCAGCAGACTGGACAGTTTGAACACTGAAGCTTTCTTT. Translation: CASRLDSLNTEAFF.

This clone has a handful of counts. This rearrangement joins TRBV18 to TRBJ1-2; TRBD1 agrees at 8 bases. V was clipped by 3 bases and J by 6 bases; unmatched bases: 12. The CDR3 consists of 16 residues. In germline, CDR1 is KGHSH, CDR2 LQKENI. The DNA of the CDR3 is TGTGCCAGCTCACCGAAAGGGACAGGCGGGACTAATGGCTACACCTTC. It translates to CASSPKGTGGTNGYTF.

This clone came up once. The chain is built from TRBV2 and TRBJ2-1; TRBD2 matches at 7 bases. CDR1 is SNHLY and CDR2 is FYNNEI in the germline V gene. V trimming: 7 bases; J trimming: 0 bases; junction bases outside the gene matches: 9. The CDR3 loop spans 16 amino acids. CDR3 DNA sequence: TGTGCCAGCAACTCTTTAGCGGGCCGCTCCTACAATGAGCAGTTCTTC. Amino acid sequence: CASNSLAGRSYNEQFF.

The CDR3 coding sequence is TGCGCCAGCAGCCAGGGGCAGTACCAAGAGACCCAGTACTTC. Its translation is CASSQGQYQETQYF. The chain couples TRBV4-3 to TRBJ2-5; D possibly corresponds to TRBD1 (5 bases). The CDR3 has 14 residues. Per the germline V gene, CDR1 is LGHNA and CDR2 is YSLEER. V was shortened by 3 bases and J by 0 bases, with 8 bases between the two germline ends.

This chain joins TRBV10-3 and TRBJ1-1, with D possibly matching TRBD1 (6 bases). V gave up 3 bases and J gave up 2 bases, with 10 bases separating them. This CDR3 is 14 amino acids long. Germline loops: CDR1 ENHRY, CDR2 SYGVKD. The CDR3 coding sequence is TGTGCCATCAGTGATACAGGGTATAACACTGAAGCTTTCTTT. Its translation is CAISDTGYNTEAFF.

The chain carries TRBV6-2 or TRBV6-3 and TRBJ2-2, with 7 bases identical to TRBD1. CDR1 and CDR2 (germline): MNHEY, SVGEGT. V shed 6 bases, J shed 6 bases, and the junction held 4 bases outside the gene matches. CDR3 length: 13 residues. CDR3 amino acids: CASSQGQPGELFF. The CDR3 nucleotides read TGTGCCAGCAGCCAGGGACAGCCCGGGGAGCTGTTTTTT.

In its sample, this clone was seen once. V is TRBV7-9 and J is TRBJ2-3, with TRBD2 identical over 8 bases. The germline gives CDR1 SEHNR, CDR2 FQNEAQ (reference sequence). The ends lost 5 bases at V and 5 bases at J; junction bases unmatched: 6. The CDR3 loop spans 14 amino acids. CDR3 protein: CASSLRGGQDTQYF. The CDR3 bases are TGTGCCAGCAGCCTACGGGGGGGCCAAGATACGCAGTATTTT. The full variable domain, rest sourced from reference TRBV7-9 and TRBJ2-3, is DTGVSQNPRHKITKRGQNVTFRCDPISEHNRLYWYRQTLGQGPEFLTYFQNEAQLEKSRLLSDRFSAERPKGSFSTLEIQRTEQGDSAMYLCASSLRGGQDTQYFGPGTRLTVL.